A selection of T cell receptor beta chains follows, all from one sample in a study of blood T cell repertoires in COVID-19. The repertoire was sequenced with immunoSEQ multiplex PCR; TCRdb's copy has only in-frame clones and lacks some. Here the sample spans about 280,000 clones, 75% to 90% being singletons. Sequenced material: PBMCs or T cells enriched from blood (not recorded which). These receptors were collected from a woman aged 45-59 years who had recovered from COVID-19. Each CDR3 is given with its conserved first and last residue.

v_gene: TRBV11-3
j_gene: TRBJ2-5
CDR3aa: CASSLGQGANQETQYF

v_gene: TRBV10-1
j_gene: TRBJ1-6
CDR3aa: CASSLDRGGSPLHF

v_gene: TRBV3-1/TRBV3-2
j_gene: TRBJ1-2
CDR3aa: CASSPQGYYGYTF

v_gene: TRBV9
j_gene: TRBJ2-7
CDR3aa: CASSVTPAVAYEQYF

v_gene: TRBV18
j_gene: TRBJ2-1
CDR3aa: CASSPPSIEGYNEQFF

v_gene: TRBV5-4
j_gene: TRBJ1-1
CDR3aa: CASSSNRFLSLNTEAFF

v_gene: TRBV6-5
j_gene: TRBJ2-4
CDR3aa: CASSYSLLGQEDF

v_gene: TRBV10-2
j_gene: TRBJ2-1
CDR3aa: CASSVPTSSYNEQFF

v_gene: TRBV30
j_gene: TRBJ1-5
CDR3aa: CAWSDSWNQPQHF

v_gene: TRBV19
j_gene: TRBJ1-1
CDR3aa: CASSMGRGTEAFF

v_gene: TRBV10-2
j_gene: TRBJ1-1
CDR3aa: CASSATGNTEAFF

v_gene: TRBV7-6
j_gene: TRBJ2-2
CDR3aa: CASRSEGADTGELFF

v_gene: TRBV19
j_gene: TRBJ1-5
CDR3aa: CASSPAGQGGNQPQHF

v_gene: TRBV5-1
j_gene: TRBJ1-1
CDR3aa: CASSLTGQGSPEAFF

v_gene: TRBV5-6
j_gene: TRBJ1-3
CDR3aa: CASSLVVSPAGNTIYF

v_gene: TRBV27
j_gene: TRBJ2-1
CDR3aa: CASSPTGGAYNEQFF

v_gene: TRBV7-3
j_gene: TRBJ2-3
CDR3aa: CASSYGGGATDTQYF

v_gene: TRBV19
j_gene: TRBJ1-5
CDR3aa: CASSPDSLNQPQHF

v_gene: TRBV14
j_gene: TRBJ1-6
CDR3aa: CASSPTGNNSPLHF

v_gene: TRBV30
j_gene: TRBJ1-2
CDR3aa: CAWRDRGRFSNTF

v_gene: TRBV3-1/TRBV3-2
j_gene: TRBJ1-5
CDR3aa: CASSPGQPYQPQHF

v_gene: TRBV6-2/TRBV6-3
j_gene: TRBJ1-1
CDR3aa: CASSPPDRVNTEAFF

v_gene: TRBV7-2
j_gene: TRBJ2-5
CDR3aa: CASSWNRGRETQYF

v_gene: TRBV15
j_gene: TRBJ1-6
CDR3aa: CATSRGDSYNSPLHF

v_gene: TRBV28
j_gene: TRBJ1-1
CDR3aa: CASSFDTGSGEAFF

v_gene: TRBV30
j_gene: TRBJ1-6
CDR3aa: CAWSLLYNSPLHF

v_gene: TRBV4-1
j_gene: TRBJ1-5
CDR3aa: CASSQDRGNNQPQHF

v_gene: TRBV28
j_gene: TRBJ1-2
CDR3aa: CASSLEFRLYGYTF

v_gene: TRBV6-6
j_gene: TRBJ2-2
CDR3aa: CASTQVSNTGELFF

v_gene: TRBV15
j_gene: TRBJ2-5
CDR3aa: CATSREIGDWVSRETQYF

v_gene: TRBV15
j_gene: TRBJ2-3
CDR3aa: CATKTGTSGRSTDTQYF

v_gene: TRBV14
j_gene: TRBJ2-1
CDR3aa: CASSLPPRRATNNEQFF

v_gene: TRBV6-5
j_gene: TRBJ1-2
CDR3aa: CASSSSGRAYGYTF

v_gene: TRBV4-1
j_gene: TRBJ2-7
CDR3aa: CASSQEPENHEQYF

v_gene: TRBV19
j_gene: TRBJ1-1
CDR3aa: CASSIDLRGRTEAFF

v_gene: TRBV19
j_gene: TRBJ1-5
CDR3aa: CASGQGASPQHF

v_gene: TRBV11-2
j_gene: TRBJ2-3
CDR3aa: CASSLDLAGYTQYF

v_gene: TRBV5-5
j_gene: TRBJ1-4
CDR3aa: CASSLAYRGNEKLFF

v_gene: TRBV7-9
j_gene: TRBJ1-1
CDR3aa: CASSLEERREAFF

v_gene: TRBV27
j_gene: TRBJ1-4
CDR3aa: CASSFAGRRGGNEKLFF